The sequence of this T cell receptor (beta chain) was determined in a study of blood T cell repertoires in COVID-19. Study-level information: COVID-19 samples, acute and convalescent, were from the United States, Italy and Spain. The analysed material was cDNA or gDNA that came from T cells, B-cell-depleted T cells, or PBMCs.

This CDR3 is built from 17 residues. Using immunoSEQ multiplex PCR, the repertoire was profiled, and TCRdb retains in-frame clones only, with some absent. The sample lists around 150,000 clones, under 90% occurring once. Sequences were obtained from peripheral blood. The chain is built from TRBV21-1 and TRBJ2-3; TRBD1, the D gene given by the table, was not confirmed from the DNA. TRBV21-1 has pseudogene status. The receptor's source is a woman aged 80 or over in a cohort sampled during active or convalescent COVID-19. The chain's CDR3 is CASSRNPRDSNTDTQYF. The CDR3 DNA follows: TGTGCCAGCAGCCGCAACCCCCGGGACAGTAACACAGATACGCAGTATTTT.